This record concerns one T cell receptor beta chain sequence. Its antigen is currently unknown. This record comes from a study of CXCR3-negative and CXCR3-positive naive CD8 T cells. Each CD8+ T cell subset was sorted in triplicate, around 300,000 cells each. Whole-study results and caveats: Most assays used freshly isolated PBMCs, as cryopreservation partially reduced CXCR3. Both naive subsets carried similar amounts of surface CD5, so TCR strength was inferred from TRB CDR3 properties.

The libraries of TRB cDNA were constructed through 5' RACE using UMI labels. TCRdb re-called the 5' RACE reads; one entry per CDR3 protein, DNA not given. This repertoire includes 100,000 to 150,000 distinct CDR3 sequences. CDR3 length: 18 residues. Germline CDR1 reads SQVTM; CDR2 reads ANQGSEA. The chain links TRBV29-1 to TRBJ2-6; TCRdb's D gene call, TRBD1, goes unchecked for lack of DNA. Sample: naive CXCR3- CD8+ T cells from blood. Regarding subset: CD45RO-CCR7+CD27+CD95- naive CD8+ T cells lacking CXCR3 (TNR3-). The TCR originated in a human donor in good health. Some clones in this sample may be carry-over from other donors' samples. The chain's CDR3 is CSVVDPDRVISGANVLTF.